These T cell receptor beta chains were read from a single sample in a study of cytomegalovirus exposure and HLA in healthy donors. Generated by immunoSEQ multiplex PCR, the TCRdb table keeps only in-frame clones and is missing some. The sample consists of around 99,000 clones, about 80% of them appearing once. Input material: PBMCs. The receptors were gathered from a man aged 35-49 years in good health and CMV-seronegative. The CDR3 runs from the conserved cysteine through the conserved F or W. The D gene is left open where the match is weak. Clone size is given for some rows only: seen once, a few or many times, or a class if the clone is expanded.

D gene	J gene	clone size	V gene	CDR3 DNA	CDR3 protein
-	TRBJ1-6	-	TRBV28	TGTGCCAGCAGTTCACTCGGAGGTTCCTATAATTCACCCCTCCACTTT	CASSSLGGSYNSPLHF
TRBD2	TRBJ2-5	-	TRBV19	TGTGCCAGTAGTCCGCAGACTAGCGGGCTACAAGAGACCCAGTACTTC	CASSPQTSGLQETQYF
-	TRBJ1-2	-	TRBV5-1	TGCGCCAGCAGCTTGGTCGCAGATAACTATGGCTACACCTTC	CASSLVADNYGYTF
-	TRBJ1-6	few	TRBV30	TGTGCCTGGAGTTTGGCGGGTGAGGGTTTGAGCCAAAATTCACCCCTCCACTTT	CAWSLAGEGLSQNSPLHF
TRBD1	TRBJ2-5	-	TRBV5-1	TGCGCCAGCAGCCTTACAGGGGGCGCGGAGACCCAGTACTTC	CASSLTGGAETQYF
-	TRBJ1-2	few	TRBV6-5	TGTGCCAGCAGCCCGGAAGGGGCGCGAATTGGCTACACCTTC	CASSPEGARIGYTF
-	TRBJ2-7	-	TRBV15	TGTGCCACCAGCAGAGACTGGATGCGGGGACCGGAAAAGAGCTCCTACGAGCAGTACTTC	CATSRDWMRGPEKSSYEQYF
-	TRBJ2-2	-	TRBV6-4	TGTGCCAGCAGTGACGTGGGAGAGGGCCCCGGGGAGCTGTTTTTT	CASSDVGEGPGELFF
TRBD1	TRBJ1-6	-	TRBV5-6	TGTGCCAGCAGCTTCAGGGGGAGCTCCTATAATTCACCCCTCCACTTT	CASSFRGSSYNSPLHF
TRBD1	TRBJ1-2	-	TRBV30	TGTGCCTGGACAGGACAGGCCGCTAACTATGGCTACACCTTC	CAWTGQAANYGYTF
-	TRBJ2-3	few	TRBV11-2	TGTGCCAGCAGCCCATCTCTAGGAAATCCAACAGATACGCAGTATTTT	CASSPSLGNPTDTQYF
TRBD2	TRBJ2-3	-	TRBV2	TGTGCCAGCAGTGAACGGCCTCCGGGACTAGCGGGAAGCACAGATACGCAGTATTTT	CASSERPPGLAGSTDTQYF
TRBD1	TRBJ1-2	-	TRBV10-3	TGTGCCATCAATACAGGGGGGTATGGCTACACCTTC	CAINTGGYGYTF
-	TRBJ2-3	-	TRBV5-1	TGCGCCAGCAGCTCCGACGGCCGTACAGGTTTGGATACGCAGTATTTT	CASSSDGRTGLDTQYF
TRBD1	TRBJ1-1	-	TRBV5-1	TGCGCCAGCACCCTATTGACAGGGCTGAACACTGAAGCTTTCTTT	CASTLLTGLNTEAFF
-	TRBJ1-1	-	TRBV6-4	TGTGCCAGCAGTGACTCGGGAGGGAACACTGAAGCTTTCTTT	CASSDSGGNTEAFF
TRBD1	TRBJ1-2	-	TRBV29-1	TGCAGCGTTGGCCAGGCGACAGGGTCTAACTATGGCTACACCTTC	CSVGQATGSNYGYTF
-	TRBJ2-2	-	TRBV5-5	TGTGCCAGCAGCGGTAGGACAGTTACCGGGGAGCTGTTTTTT	CASSGRTVTGELFF
-	TRBJ1-2	-	TRBV7-9	TGTGCCAGCAGCTCACAGGAGGGATATGGCTACACCTTC	CASSSQEGYGYTF
-	TRBJ2-7	few	TRBV6-5	TGTGCCAGCAGTTACTCAGAGGGTTTAGGATACGAGCAGTACTTC	CASSYSEGLGYEQYF
-	TRBJ1-3	-	TRBV7-2	TGTGCCAGCAGCTTAGTACACGGAAACACCATATATTTT	CASSLVHGNTIYF
TRBD2	TRBJ2-1	-	TRBV6-1	TGTGCCAGCAGTAACGGGGGGGCCATTGAGCAGTTCTTC	CASSNGGAIEQFF
-	TRBJ2-2	-	TRBV4-2	TGTGCCAGCAGCCTCGGGATTAGCACCGGGGAGCTGTTTTTT	CASSLGISTGELFF
-	TRBJ2-2	-	TRBV7-2	TGTGCCAGCAGCACCCGTTTAGGTGGAGGCACCGGGGAGCTGTTTTTT	CASSTRLGGGTGELFF
-	TRBJ1-1	-	TRBV10-3	TGTGCCATCACCCGGACAGCTACAAACACTGAAGCTTTCTTT	CAITRTATNTEAFF
-	TRBJ2-1	-	TRBV4-1	TGCGCCAGCAGCCAAGCGGGAGCCTATATTTACAATGAGCAGTTCTTC	CASSQAGAYIYNEQFF
-	TRBJ2-2	-	TRBV5-6	TGTGCCAGCAGCTTTGGCGGGAACACCGGGGAGCTGTTTTTT	CASSFGGNTGELFF
TRBD1	TRBJ1-6	-	TRBV10-3	TGTGCCATCAGTGAGTTGTGGGACAGGTTATTTTCACCCCTCCACTTT	CAISELWDRLFSPLHF
TRBD2	TRBJ2-3	-	TRBV5-1	TGCGCCAGCAGCCTTGGGACTAGCGGGGGACTACCCATCCGGACGTCTAGCACAGATACGCAGTATTTT	CASSLGTSGGLPIRTSSTDTQYF
-	TRBJ2-4	-	TRBV11-2	TGTGCCAGCAGCCTTGACCGACCGGGCATTCAGTACTTC	CASSLDRPGIQYF
TRBD1	TRBJ1-1	-	TRBV6-6	TGTGCCAGCAGTTACGACAGGGGGTTAAATCCTGAAGCTTTCTTT	CASSYDRGLNPEAFF
TRBD2	TRBJ2-3	-	TRBV28	TGTGCCAGCAGTCCCTCCGGGACTAGCACCCATACGCAGTATTTT	CASSPSGTSTHTQYF
-	TRBJ2-5	-	TRBV19	TGTGCCAGTAGTATATTGAAGGGAGCAGAGACCCAGTACTTC	CASSILKGAETQYF
TRBD1	TRBJ1-5	-	TRBV6-1	TGTGCCAGCACTCAGGCAGGGGGCAGCAATCAGCCCCAGCATTTT	CASTQAGGSNQPQHF
TRBD1	TRBJ2-2	-	TRBV5-1	TGCGCCAGCAGCCAAGAACAGGGGGAAAAAACCGGGGAGCTGTTTTTT	CASSQEQGEKTGELFF
-	TRBJ2-2	-	TRBV5-1	TGCGCCAGCAGCTTCACGATAGGGGCGAACACCGGGGAGCTGTTTTTT	CASSFTIGANTGELFF
-	TRBJ1-2	-	TRBV30	TGTGCCTGCCCCGAGGGCAGGAGTAACTATGGCTACACCTTC	CACPEGRSNYGYTF
TRBD1	TRBJ2-5	few	TRBV23-1	TGCGCCGCCAGACCGACAGGGAAAGAGACCCAGTACTTC	CAARPTGKETQYF
TRBD2	TRBJ2-1	-	TRBV10-1	TGCGCCAGCAGTGCGCGTCAAGCGGGGATATACAATGAGCAGTTCTTC	CASSARQAGIYNEQFF
-	TRBJ1-2	few	TRBV7-2	TGTGCCAGCATCCGTGGTGGCAATAACTATGGCTACACCTTC	CASIRGGNNYGYTF